A selection of T cell receptor beta chains follows, all from one sample in a study of shared clonotypes between healthy human individuals. Profiling relied on immunoSEQ multiplex PCR, and the TCRdb table lists in-frame clones only, not all of them. The table shows over a million clones, with 75% to 85% occurring only once. Sequences were obtained from memory CD4+ T cells from PBMCs. These receptors were taken from a man between 18 and 29 years old in good health. Some clones in this sample may be carry-over from other donors' samples. Each CDR3 is given with its conserved first and last residue. A D gene is named only where the DNA matches it firmly. Some rows mark clone size as missing; the rest say once, few, many or name a class of expanded clone.

cdr3_aa | cdr3_nt | j_call | clone_size | v_call | d_call
CASSSPGVAGGPYEQYF | TGTGCCAGCAGTTCCCCGGGGGTAGCGGGAGGTCCCTACGAGCAGTACTTC | TRBJ2-7 | - | TRBV28 | TRBD2
CASSQTSYEQYF | TGTGCCAGCAGCCAGACTAGCTACGAGCAGTACTTC | TRBJ2-7 | - | TRBV6-5 | -
CASSSGTSGANEQFF | TGTGCCAGCAGCTCAGGGACTAGCGGAGCCAATGAGCAGTTCTTC | TRBJ2-1 | - | TRBV9 | TRBD2
CASSWQGNTEAFF | TGTGCCAGCTCATGGCAGGGGAACACTGAAGCTTTCTTT | TRBJ1-1 | - | TRBV18 | -
CASSPLVQGRGGNTIYF | TGTGCCAGCTCACCGTTGGTGCAGGGGAGAGGCGGAAACACCATATATTTT | TRBJ1-3 | few | TRBV18 | -
CASSPNPQETQYF | TGTGCCAGCAGCCCAAACCCCCAAGAGACCCAGTACTTC | TRBJ2-5 | - | TRBV7-3 | -
CASSKGGGGFYEQYF | TGTGCCAGCTCGAAGGGTGGAGGGGGTTTTTACGAGCAGTACTTC | TRBJ2-7 | - | TRBV18 | -
CASRKINEKLFF | TGTGCCAGCAGGAAGATAAATGAAAAACTGTTTTTT | TRBJ1-4 | few | TRBV2 | -
CASSSREGTGNQPQHF | TGTGCCAGCAGCTCCAGGGAGGGGACGGGCAATCAGCCCCAGCATTTT | TRBJ1-5 | once | TRBV6-6 | -
CASSEGFGSYEQYF | TGTGCCAGCAGTGAAGGCTTCGGATCCTACGAGCAGTACTTC | TRBJ2-7 | - | TRBV6-1 | -
CASSFLVGTGDPYNEQFF | TGTGCCAGCAGTTTTTTAGTGGGAACGGGGGATCCCTACAATGAGCAGTTCTTC | TRBJ2-1 | - | TRBV28 | -
CASRPQVAEQYF | TGTGCCAGCAGGCCCCAGGTGGCCGAGCAGTACTTC | TRBJ2-7 | - | TRBV2 | -
CASSLRDPGANVLTF | TGTGCCAGCAGCTTAAGGGATCCTGGGGCCAACGTCCTGACTTTC | TRBJ2-6 | - | TRBV7-3 | -
CASSLGLTLSGELFF | TGTGCCAGCAGTTTAGGGCTCACTCTTTCCGGGGAGCTGTTTTTT | TRBJ2-2 | - | TRBV28 | -
CASSPDTTVTYEQYF | TGCGCCAGCAGCCCCGATACTACAGTTACCTACGAGCAGTACTTC | TRBJ2-7 | - | TRBV5-1 | -
CASSGMTGGNEKLFF | TGTGCCAGCAGTGGAATGACAGGGGGAAATGAAAAACTGTTTTTT | TRBJ1-4 | - | TRBV6-1 | TRBD1
CASSFRRRLGNTIYF | TGTGCCAGTAGTTTCCGGAGAAGGCTTGGAAACACCATATATTTT | TRBJ1-3 | - | TRBV19 | -
CASSQEGQGFYENTDTQYF | TGTGCCAGCAGCCAGGAGGGACAGGGGTTCTACGAAAACACAGATACGCAGTATTTT | TRBJ2-3 | once | TRBV14 | TRBD1
CAWSDSAETNEQFF | TGTGCCTGGAGCGATTCGGCGGAGACTAATGAGCAGTTCTTC | TRBJ2-1 | - | TRBV30 | -
CASSSRTGQGARLQYF | TGTGCCAGCAGTTCCCGTACGGGACAGGGGGCTCGGTTGCAGTACTTC | TRBJ2-7 | - | TRBV28 | TRBD1
CASSLAEAGSYGYTF | TGTGCCAGCAGCTTAGCTGAGGCAGGGAGCTATGGCTACACCTTC | TRBJ1-2 | once | TRBV7-2 | -
CASSTSGTGRAFF | TGTGCCAGTAGTACCAGCGGGACCGGGCGGGCTTTCTTT | TRBJ1-1 | - | TRBV19 | -
CASTPFRRGGELFF | TGTGCCAGCACCCCCTTCAGAAGGGGCGGGGAGCTGTTTTTT | TRBJ2-2 | - | TRBV5-6 | -
CASSLPGTDYGYTF | TGTGCCAGCAGCCTTCCCGGGACGGACTATGGCTACACCTTC | TRBJ1-2 | - | TRBV5-6 | -
CASSEAGGLYEQYF | TGTGCCAGCAGTGAAGCGGGAGGTCTGTACGAGCAGTACTTC | TRBJ2-7 | - | TRBV6-1 | -
CASSSGQVYEQYF | TGCGCCAGCAGCTCGGGACAGGTATACGAGCAGTACTTC | TRBJ2-7 | - | TRBV5-1 | TRBD1
CAWSRQGDQPQHF | TGTGCCTGGAGTCGACAGGGAGATCAGCCCCAGCATTTT | TRBJ1-5 | - | TRBV30 | TRBD1
CAWLGTDTQYF | TGTGCCTGGTTAGGGACAGATACGCAGTATTTT | TRBJ2-3 | - | TRBV30 | -
CASKVGDRPNQPQHF | TGTGCCAGCAAGGTTGGGGACAGACCCAATCAGCCCCAGCATTTT | TRBJ1-5 | many | TRBV2 | TRBD1
CASSSGGSGNTIYF | TGTGCCAGCAGCTCCGGGGGCTCTGGAAACACCATATATTTT | TRBJ1-3 | - | TRBV5-5 | -
CASSFWGTSGGSYEQYF | TGTGCCAGCAGTTTTTGGGGGACTAGCGGGGGATCCTACGAGCAGTACTTC | TRBJ2-7 | - | TRBV27 | TRBD2
CASSTGLNTEAFF | TGTGCCAGTTCGACAGGCTTGAACACTGAAGCTTTCTTT | TRBJ1-1 | - | TRBV19 | -